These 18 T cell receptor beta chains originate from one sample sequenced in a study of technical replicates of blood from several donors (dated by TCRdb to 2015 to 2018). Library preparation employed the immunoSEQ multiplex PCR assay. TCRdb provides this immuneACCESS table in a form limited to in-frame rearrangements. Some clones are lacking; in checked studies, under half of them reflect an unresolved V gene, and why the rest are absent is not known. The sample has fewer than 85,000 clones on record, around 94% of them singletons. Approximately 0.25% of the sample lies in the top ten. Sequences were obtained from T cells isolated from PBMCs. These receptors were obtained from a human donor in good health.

CDR3 in DNA: TGTGCCAGCAGTCCTTTTCGGACAGATACGCAGTATTTT. Translation gives CASSPFRTDTQYF. The chain recombines TRBV2 with TRBJ2-3, with no clear D. This CDR3 spans 13 amino acids. CDR1 and CDR2 from the germline V gene are SNHLY and FYNNEI. With 5 bases removed from V and 3 bases from J, the gap between germline ends came to 9 bases. Variable domain in full (rest from reference TRBV2 and TRBJ2-3): EPEVTQTPSHQVTQMGQEVILRCVPISNHLYFYWYRQILGQKVEFLVSFYNNEISEKSEIFDDQFSVERPDGSNFTLKIRSTKLEDSAMYFCASSPFRTDTQYFGPGTRLTVL.

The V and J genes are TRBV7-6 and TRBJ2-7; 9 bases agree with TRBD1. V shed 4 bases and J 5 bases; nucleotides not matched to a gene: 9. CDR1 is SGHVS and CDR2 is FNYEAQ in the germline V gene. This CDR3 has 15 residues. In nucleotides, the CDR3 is TGTGCCAGCAGCTCAGGGGACAGGGAAATCGACGAGCAGTACTTC. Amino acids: CASSSGDREIDEQYF.

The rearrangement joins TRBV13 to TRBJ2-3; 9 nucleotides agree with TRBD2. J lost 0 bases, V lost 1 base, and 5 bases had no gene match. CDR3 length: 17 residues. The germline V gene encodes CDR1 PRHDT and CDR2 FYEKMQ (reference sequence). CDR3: CASSLEALAGSTDTQYF. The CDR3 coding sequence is TGTGCCAGCAGCTTAGAAGCGCTAGCGGGGAGCACAGATACGCAGTATTTT.

The DNA of the CDR3 is TGCGCCAGCAGCCAGGCCCAACGGGACTCCGTTAACTATGGCTACACCTTC. Translating it yields CASSQAQRDSVNYGYTF. This sequence joins TRBV4-1 and TRBJ1-2; possibly TRBD1 for D (5 bases). The CDR3 has 17 residues. V lost 3 bases and J lost 1, with 18 bases in between. Per germline, CDR1 MGHRA and CDR2 YSYEKL.

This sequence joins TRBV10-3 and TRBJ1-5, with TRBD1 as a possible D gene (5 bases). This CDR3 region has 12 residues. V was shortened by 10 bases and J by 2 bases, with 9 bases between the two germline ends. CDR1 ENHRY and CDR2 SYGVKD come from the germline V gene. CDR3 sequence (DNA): TGTGCCACCGGGGGGGGCAATCAGCCCCAGCATTTT. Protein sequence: CATGGGNQPQHF.

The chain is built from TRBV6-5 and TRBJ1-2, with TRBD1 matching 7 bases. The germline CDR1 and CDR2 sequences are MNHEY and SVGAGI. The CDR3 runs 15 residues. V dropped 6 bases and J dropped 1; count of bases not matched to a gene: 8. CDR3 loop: CASRGGDLLNYGYTF. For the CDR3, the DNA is TGTGCCAGCAGAGGGGGCGATCTCCTTAACTATGGCTACACCTTC.

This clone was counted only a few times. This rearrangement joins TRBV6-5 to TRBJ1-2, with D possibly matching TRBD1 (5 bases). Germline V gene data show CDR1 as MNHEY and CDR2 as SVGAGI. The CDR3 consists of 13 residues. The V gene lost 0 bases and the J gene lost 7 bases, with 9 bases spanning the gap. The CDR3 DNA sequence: TGTGCCAGCAGTTACTCAGGGGTATCTGGCTACACCTTC. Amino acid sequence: CASSYSGVSGYTF.

CDR3 sequence: CASSIQGGSEKLFF. Written as DNA, the CDR3 is TGTGCCAGCAGCATACAGGGGGGTAGTGAAAAACTGTTTTTT. The genes are TRBV5-4 and TRBJ1-4, with 8 nucleotides matching TRBD1. The CDR3 loop spans 14 amino acids. Trimming at V came to 4 bases and at J to 7 bases, leaving 6 bases not matched to a gene. In germline, CDR1 is SGHNT, CDR2 YYREEE (reference sequence). The whole variable domain, filled in from reference TRBV5-4 and TRBJ1-4, reads ETGVTQSPTHLIKTRGQQVTLRCSSQSGHNTVSWYQQALGQGPQFIFQYYREEENGRGNFPPRFSGLQFPNYSSELNVNALELDDSALYLCASSIQGGSEKLFFGSGTQLSVL.

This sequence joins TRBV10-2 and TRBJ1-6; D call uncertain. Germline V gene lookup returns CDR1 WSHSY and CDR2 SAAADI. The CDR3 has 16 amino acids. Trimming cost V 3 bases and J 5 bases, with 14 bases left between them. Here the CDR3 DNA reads TGCGCCAGCAGTGACGGCGCGGGCGCCAATAATTCACCCCTCCACTTT. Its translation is CASSDGAGANNSPLHF.

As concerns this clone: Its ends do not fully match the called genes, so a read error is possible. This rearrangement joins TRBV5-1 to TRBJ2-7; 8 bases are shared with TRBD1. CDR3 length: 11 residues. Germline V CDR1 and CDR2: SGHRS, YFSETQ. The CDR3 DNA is TGCGCCAGCAGGACAGGGGAGTCCTATTTCTTC. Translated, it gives CASRTGESYFF.

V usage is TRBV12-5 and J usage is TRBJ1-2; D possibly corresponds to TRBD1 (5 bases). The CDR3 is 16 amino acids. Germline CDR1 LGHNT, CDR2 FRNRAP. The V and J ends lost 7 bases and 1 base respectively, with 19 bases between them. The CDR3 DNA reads TGTGCTAGTGTGTGGGGGGAAGAGGGATTTAACTATGGCTACACCTTC. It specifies CASVWGEEGFNYGYTF.

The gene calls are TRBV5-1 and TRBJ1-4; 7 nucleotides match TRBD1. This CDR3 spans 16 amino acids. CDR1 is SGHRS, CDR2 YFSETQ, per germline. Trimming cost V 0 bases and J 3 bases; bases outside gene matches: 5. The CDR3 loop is CASSLAKGAANEKLFF. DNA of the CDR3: TGCGCCAGCAGCTTGGCCAAGGGGGCGGCTAATGAAAAACTGTTTTTT.

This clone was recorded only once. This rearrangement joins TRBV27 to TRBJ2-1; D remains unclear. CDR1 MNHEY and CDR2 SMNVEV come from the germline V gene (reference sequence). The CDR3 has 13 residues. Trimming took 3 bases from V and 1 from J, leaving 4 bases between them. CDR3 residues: CASSFRSYNEQFF. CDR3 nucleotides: TGTGCCAGCAGTTTTCGGTCCTACAATGAGCAGTTCTTC.

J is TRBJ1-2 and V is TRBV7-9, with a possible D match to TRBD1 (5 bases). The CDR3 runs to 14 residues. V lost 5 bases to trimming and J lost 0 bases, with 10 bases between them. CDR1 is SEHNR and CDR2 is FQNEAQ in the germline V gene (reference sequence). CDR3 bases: TGTGCCAGCAGCACCCGGGGGGCTAACTATGGCTACACCTTC. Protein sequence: CASSTRGANYGYTF.

The CDR3 sequence is CASSEYPRVNGYTF. The CDR3 region has the DNA TGTGCCAGCAGTGAATATCCCAGGGTGAATGGCTACACCTTC. The chain has TRBV6-1 and TRBJ1-2; D is possibly TRBD1 (5 bases). The CDR3 contains 14 residues. Germline CDR1 MNHNS, CDR2 SASEGT. The V gene lost 2 bases and the J gene lost 6 bases, with 13 bases spanning the gap.

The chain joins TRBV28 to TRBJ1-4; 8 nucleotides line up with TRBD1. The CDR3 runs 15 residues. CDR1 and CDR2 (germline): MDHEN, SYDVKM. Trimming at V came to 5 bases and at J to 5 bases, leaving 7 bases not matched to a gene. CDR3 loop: CASSPWDRKNEKLFF. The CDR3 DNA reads TGTGCCAGCAGTCCTTGGGACAGGAAAAATGAAAAACTGTTTTTT. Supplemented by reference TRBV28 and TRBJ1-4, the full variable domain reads DVKVTQSSRYLVKRTGEKVFLECVQDMDHENMFWYRQDPGLGLRLIYFSYDVKMKEKGDIPEGYSVSREKKERFSLILESASTNQTSMYLCASSPWDRKNEKLFFGSGTQLSVL.

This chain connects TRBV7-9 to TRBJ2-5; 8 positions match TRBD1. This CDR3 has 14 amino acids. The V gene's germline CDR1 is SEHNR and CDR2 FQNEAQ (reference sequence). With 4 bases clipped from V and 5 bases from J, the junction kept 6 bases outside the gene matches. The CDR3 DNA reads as TGTGCCAGCAGCTACTGGACAGGGACGGAGACCCAGTACTTC. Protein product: CASSYWTGTETQYF.

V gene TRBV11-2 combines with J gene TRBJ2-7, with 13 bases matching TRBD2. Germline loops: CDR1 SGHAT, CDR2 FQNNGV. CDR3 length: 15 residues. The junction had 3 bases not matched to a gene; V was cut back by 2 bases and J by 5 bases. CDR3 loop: CASSLLGLAGDEQYF. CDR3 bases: TGTGCCAGCAGCTTACTCGGACTAGCGGGAGACGAGCAGTACTTC.